The rows below give T cell receptor beta chains drawn from one sample of a study of human T cells and chemical hapten exposure. TCRdb passed the RACE reads through MiXCR, listing each CDR3 protein once. Of over 300,000 distinct CDR3 sequences listed, 4.5% to 6% are singletons. Sample: whole blood, taken in connection with sensitization to the hapten diphenylcyclopropenone (DPC). These receptors were collected from a woman aged 45-65 years with alopecia areata. Some clones in this sample may be carry-over from other donors' samples. Each CDR3 is given without its conserved first and last residue.

j_call v_call cdr3_aa
TRBJ1-5 TRBV5-1 ASSLAPTGGSQPQH
TRBJ2-3 TRBV28 ASSPGTIKADTQY
TRBJ1-5 TRBV13 ASSFSKGQVH
TRBJ1-2 TRBV12-3/TRBV12-4 ASSFGRPAGYT
TRBJ2-3 TRBV6-5 ASSYSGLGRTDTQY
TRBJ2-1 TRBV6-5 ASSYSNLAGQRGEQF
TRBJ1-2 TRBV6-5 ASGPPNYGYT
TRBJ1-2 TRBV20-1 SARVDGRTNYGYT
TRBJ1-2 TRBV28 ASRRQGARNYGYT
TRBJ2-6 TRBV7-8 ASSNPGTGGSGANVLT
TRBJ2-2 TRBV10-3 AISEMGGELF
TRBJ1-1 TRBV12-3/TRBV12-4 ASSVQGFGTEAF
TRBJ1-1 TRBV29-1 SVEDPGGRGTEAF
TRBJ2-7 TRBV5-6 ASSFLAGVRYEQY
TRBJ1-6 TRBV7-9 ASSLGSPPVTGESPLH
TRBJ2-5 TRBV2 ASSERSGRAPSQY
TRBJ1-6 TRBV12-3/TRBV12-4 ASSFREGSPLH
TRBJ2-7 TRBV4-1 ASSLTPGSDGEQY
TRBJ2-5 TRBV7-9 ASSLGQGILQETQY
TRBJ1-2 TRBV29-1 SVEQGANYGYT
TRBJ2-2 TRBV9 ASSVAGSGELF
TRBJ2-2 TRBV19 ASSINGGTGELF
TRBJ2-2 TRBV7-9 ASSPRTSGGRNTGELF
TRBJ1-6 TRBV9 ASSEAGNNSPLH
TRBJ1-1 TRBV3-1 ASSQIFGESEAF
TRBJ2-7 TRBV28 ASSPGLAGVHEQY
TRBJ2-1 TRBV7-8 ASSLGASPKQF
TRBJ2-5 TRBV5-1 ASSATGGSETQY
TRBJ1-6 TRBV25-1 ASSGNRPYSPLH
TRBJ1-1 TRBV2 ASSFSRVNTEAF
TRBJ2-3 TRBV14 ASSPLPGTGSTDTQY
TRBJ1-5 TRBV7-2 ASSRGPSFNQPQH
TRBJ2-1 TRBV7-2 ASSFRGQYNEQF
TRBJ1-4 TRBV28 ASSLVQVQEKLF
TRBJ2-3 TRBV5-5 ASSLGLAGSDTQY
TRBJ2-7 TRBV10-3 AISLPGTAYEQY
TRBJ1-1 TRBV6-1 ASSESRTEAF
TRBJ1-4 TRBV4-1 ASSQAPQVYEKLF
TRBJ2-7 TRBV6-1 ASVRGNAYEQY
TRBJ2-3 TRBV11-3 ASSVSGTPATDTQY
TRBJ2-7 TRBV6-2/TRBV6-3 ASSYSGRTAEQY
TRBJ2-2 TRBV30 AWSSLAGVTGELF
TRBJ2-5 TRBV13 ASSPGGREVETQY
TRBJ2-5 TRBV12-3/TRBV12-4 ASRWASGVYQETQY
TRBJ2-7 TRBV12-3/TRBV12-4 ASSSTGKTYEQY
TRBJ1-5 TRBV4-2 ASSQVALGNQPQH
TRBJ1-2 TRBV7-9 ASSLANGQGNGYT
TRBJ1-5 TRBV4-1 ASSQVGGQGAGQPQH